The 32 T cell receptor beta chains in this list originate from one sample, sequenced in a study of regulatory dendritic cells for organ transplantation. Only in-frame clones appear in the TCRdb table, and some are missing; sequencing was by immunoSEQ multiplex PCR. The sample consists of 20,000 to 25,000 clones, over 75% of them appearing once. Allogeneic regulatory or mature dendritic cells were co-cultured for approximately 5 days with CFSE-labeled sorted T cells at 1:10. Antigen specificity for these receptors is unknown. Sequenced material: naive CD4+ T cells from blood cultured with dendritic cells. Stated subset: CD45RA+ naive T cells. These receptors all come from a human donor in good health.

The J gene is TRBJ1-1, the V gene TRBV18; D is possibly TRBD1 (6 bases). Trimming took off 3 bases at V and 6 bases at J, with 14 bases between the two ends. In germline, CDR1 is KGHSH, CDR2 LQKENI. This CDR3 contains 14 residues. CDR3 nucleotides: TGTGCCAGCTCACCCCAGCAGGGGCCGGCTGAAGCTTTCTTT. Encoded protein: CASSPQQGPAEAFF.

CDR3 bases: TGCAGCGTTGGTGGAATCAATGAGCAGTTCTTC. Residues: CSVGGINEQFF. The chain employs TRBV29-1 and TRBJ2-1; D call uncertain. This CDR3 has 11 amino acids. The germline gives CDR1 SQVTM, CDR2 ANQGSEA. V lost 4 bases and J lost 6, with 7 bases in between.

This chain joins TRBV19 and TRBJ1-1, with TRBD1 matching 7 bases. Trimming took 8 bases from V and 1 from J; bases not matched to a gene: 10. The CDR3 length is 15 residues. Looked up from germline, CDR1 is LNHDA and CDR2 is SQIVND (reference sequence). CDR3 bases: TGTGCCAGTCGCAAAACCGGGACAGAGAACACTGAAGCTTTCTTT. Its translation is CASRKTGTENTEAFF.

The rearrangement links TRBV5-4 to TRBJ1-5; D gene unclear. CDR1 is SGHNT and CDR2 is YYREEE in the germline V gene (reference sequence). CDR3 length equals 16 residues. Trimming left V 4 bases short and J 0 bases short, with 14 bases between. CDR3 amino acids: CASSGRGEYSNQPQHF. DNA of the CDR3: TGTGCCAGCAGCGGACGCGGTGAATATAGCAATCAGCCCCAGCATTTT.

The chain uses TRBV2 and TRBJ1-1, with D perhaps matching TRBD1 (5 bases). This CDR3 region has 14 residues. V was pared by 6 bases and J by 3 bases, with 14 bases between. Germline V gene lookup returns CDR1 SNHLY and CDR2 FYNNEI. CDR3 DNA: TGTGCCAGCAGGGGCAGGGCATCCGACACTGAAGCTTTCTTT. Translating it yields CASRGRASDTEAFF.

A single count supports this clone. V gene TRBV18 combines with J gene TRBJ2-7; D might be TRBD2 (5 bases). Germline V gives CDR1 KGHSH, CDR2 LQKENI. This CDR3 is built from 15 residues. V lost 6 bases, J lost 1 base, and 16 bases lay in between. The CDR3 spells CASSLSGSFSYEQYF. The DNA for the CDR3 is TGTGCCAGCTCGTTGTCGGGATCTTTTTCCTACGAGCAGTACTTC.

The rearrangement uses TRBV6-6 and TRBJ1-2; D not resolved. V lost 5 bases, J lost 2 bases, and 9 bases lay in between. Germline V gene data show CDR1 as MNHNY and CDR2 as SVGAGI (reference sequence). CDR3 length equals 13 residues. CDR3 DNA: TGTGCCAGCAGTGAGCCACAGAACTATGGCTACACCTTC. This translates into CASSEPQNYGYTF.

The rearrangement links TRBV25-1 to TRBJ2-7, with D possibly matching TRBD2 (6 bases). Trimming removed 3 bases at V and 6 bases at J, with 12 bases between. CDR3 size: 13 residues. Germline lookup yields CDR1 MGHDK and CDR2 SYGVNS. The CDR3 nucleotides are TGTGCCAGCAGTGATTCGGGAGTAGGCGAGCAGTACTTC. It codes for CASSDSGVGEQYF.

V usage is TRBV7-2 and J usage is TRBJ2-3, with D perhaps matching TRBD2 (5 bases). V lost 0 bases and J lost 4, with 17 bases in between. This CDR3 region has 17 residues. Germline CDR1 SGHTA, CDR2 FQGNSA. CDR3 in amino acids: CASSLASNSQRADTQYF. For the CDR3, the DNA is TGTGCCAGCAGCTTAGCCTCCAACAGTCAGAGGGCAGATACGCAGTATTTT.

The chain is built from TRBV27 and TRBJ2-1, with D perhaps TRBD1 (5 bases). The CDR3 totals 14 residues. Germline V lookup: CDR1 MNHEY, CDR2 SMNVEV (reference sequence). The ends were cut back, 4 bases at V and 0 bases at J, with 7 bases in the middle. This CDR3 reads CASSSQGSYNEQFF. CDR3 sequence (DNA): TGTGCCAGCAGTTCCCAGGGCTCCTACAATGAGCAGTTCTTC.

The chain has TRBV30 and TRBJ1-3; a possible D gene is TRBD1 (5 bases). Trimming shortened V by 4 bases and J by 3 bases, and 25 bases separated the two germline ends. This CDR3 comprises 18 residues. Germline-derived CDR1 and CDR2 are GTSNPN and SVGIG (reference sequence). The chain's CDR3 is CAWISVLGQGRVGNTIYF. The CDR3 DNA sequence: TGTGCCTGGATCAGTGTACTCGGGCAGGGAAGAGTTGGAAACACCATATATTTT.

The chain uses TRBV9 and TRBJ1-2; 7 bases are shared with TRBD1. This CDR3 is built from 16 residues. V shed 0 bases and J 4 bases; nucleotides not matched to a gene: 9. Germline-derived CDR1 and CDR2 are SGDLS and YYNGEE. This CDR3 reads CASSVEGAGRAYGYTF. The CDR3 DNA reads TGTGCCAGCAGCGTAGAGGGGGCAGGGCGGGCCTATGGCTACACCTTC.

This chain uses TRBV4-3 with TRBJ1-2; D remains unclear. The germline CDR1 and CDR2 sequences are LGHNA and YSLEER. Trimming pared 1 base from V and 2 bases from J, leaving 8 bases between. The CDR3 is made up of 14 amino acids. CDR3 bases: TGCGCCAGCAGCCAAGTCCAGGCAAACTATGGCTACACCTTC. Protein: CASSQVQANYGYTF.

As DNA, the CDR3 is TGTGCCAGCAGTTATTACTCTGGGGGCGAAAAACTGTTTTTT. As protein: CASSYYSGGEKLFF. The V gene is TRBV6-5, the J gene TRBJ1-4, with D tentatively TRBD1 (6 bases). Trimming pared 3 bases from V and 8 bases from J, leaving 13 bases between. Germline CDR1 and CDR2: MNHEY and SVGAGI. This CDR3 region has 14 residues.

The V call is TRBV7-2, the J call TRBJ2-4, with TRBD2 identical over 8 bases. The CDR3 length is 15 residues. Trimming at V came to 5 bases and at J to 7 bases, leaving 10 bases not matched to a gene. Germline values: CDR1 SGHTA, CDR2 FQGNSA. The CDR3 loop reads CASSRSPGGANIQYF. In nucleotides, the CDR3 is TGTGCCAGCAGCCGAAGCCCCGGGGGGGCGAACATTCAGTACTTC.

The gene calls are TRBV7-6 and TRBJ2-3; 11 bases line up with TRBD2. This CDR3 is 17 amino acids long. The V segment lost 3 bases and the J segment 3 bases; nucleotides outside the gene matches: 8. Germline CDR1 reads SGHVS; CDR2 reads FNYEAQ. The CDR3 protein is CASSFLAGGRATDTQYF. In DNA, the CDR3 is TGTGCCAGCAGCTTTCTAGCGGGAGGTCGGGCGACAGATACGCAGTATTTT.

The chain combines TRBV19 with TRBJ2-5; possibly TRBD1 or TRBD2 for D (5 bases each). Gene TRBJ2-7 matches the end of the DNA better, so the J call may be wrong. The length of the CDR3 is 18 residues. CDR1 is LNHDA, CDR2 SQIVND, per germline (reference sequence). The CDR3 sequence is CASSTPGPSTRISYEQYF. CDR3 sequence (DNA): TGTGCCAGTAGTACCCCGGGACCCTCTACCAGGATATCCTACGAGCAGTACTTC.

The rearrangement joins TRBV9 to TRBJ2-5, with 9 bases lining up with TRBD2. After removal of 1 base from V and 5 bases from J, the junction contained 6 bases not matched to a gene. This CDR3 is built from 15 residues. Germline V CDR1 and CDR2: SGDLS, YYNGEE. In DNA, the CDR3 is TGTGCCAGCAGCGTAAGGGCGGGGGGGCCGGAGACCCAGTACTTC. Translating gives CASSVRAGGPETQYF.

V is TRBV6-1 and J is TRBJ2-5; no clear D gene. Germline V gives CDR1 MNHNS, CDR2 SASEGT. The V end lost 3 bases, the J end lost 5 bases, and 10 bases lay between the germline ends. The CDR3 runs to 13 residues. CDR3 loop: CASSDLPRETQYF. CDR3 coding DNA: TGTGCCAGCAGTGATCTACCGCGGGAGACCCAGTACTTC.

Here the CDR3 reads CASSLGGGAGSYNEQFF. The CDR3 DNA is TGTGCCAGCAGCTTAGGGGGTGGGGCAGGGTCCTACAATGAGCAGTTCTTC. This sequence joins TRBV7-9 and TRBJ2-1; maybe TRBD1 (5 bases). Germline CDR1 SEHNR, CDR2 FQNEAQ (reference sequence). The V end was cut by 1 base, the J end by 1 base, with 14 bases between. The CDR3 spans 17 residues.

The CDR3 bases are TGTGCCAGCAGCTTAACTGCAGTGAACACTGAAGCTTTCTTT. Translated, it gives CASSLTAVNTEAFF. J is TRBJ1-1 and V is TRBV7-3; D is unclear. The V end was cut by 0 bases, the J end by 0 bases, with 5 bases between. The CDR3 sequence is 14 residues long. Germline V gene lookup returns CDR1 SGHTA and CDR2 FQGTGA.

This sequence joins TRBV7-2 and TRBJ2-3; D may be TRBD2 (6 bases). V lost 4 bases and J lost 1, with 9 bases in between. The CDR3 contains 14 residues. Per germline, CDR1 SGHTA and CDR2 FQGNSA. The DNA for the CDR3 is TGTGCCAGCAGCTCGACTAGTGGCACAGATACGCAGTATTTT. Protein product: CASSSTSGTDTQYF.

The chain links TRBV7-2 to TRBJ2-7; D remains ambiguous. The V gene lost 8 bases and the J gene lost 6 bases, with 14 bases spanning the gap. The CDR3 totals 12 residues. Per germline, CDR1 SGHTA and CDR2 FQGNSA. The CDR3 DNA reads as TGTGCCAGCGGCCCCCGTCCCTCCGAGCAGTACTTC. Translating gives CASGPRPSEQYF.

The chain employs TRBV7-8 and TRBJ2-6, with D perhaps matching TRBD1 or TRBD2 (5 bases each). V was clipped by 1 base and J by 0 bases, with 7 bases between them. Germline V gives CDR1 SGHVS, CDR2 FQNEAQ. CDR3 length: 16 residues. CDR3 nucleotide sequence: TGTGCCAGCAGCTTAGTTGGGGGCTCTGGGGCCAACGTCCTGACTTTC. Amino acid sequence: CASSLVGGSGANVLTF.

The chain recombines TRBV21-1 with TRBJ2-1. TRBV21-1 is a pseudogene segment. The CDR3 runs 20 residues. The chain's CDR3 is CASSKVPPPQDREGPNEQFF. Here the CDR3 DNA reads TGTGCCAGCAGCAAAGTTCCCCCCCCTCAAGACAGGGAGGGTCCGAATGAGCAGTTCTTC.

This chain connects TRBV30 to TRBJ1-5; no definite D call. The germline V gene encodes CDR1 GTSNPN and CDR2 SVGIG (reference sequence). This CDR3 spans 14 amino acids. V gave up 1 base and J gave up 2 bases, with 9 bases separating them. The CDR3: CAWSAGPGNQPQHF. The CDR3 DNA sequence: TGTGCCTGGAGTGCTGGCCCCGGCAATCAGCCCCAGCATTTT.

The chain employs TRBV30 and TRBJ2-5, with 7 bases that match TRBD1. J gave up 5 bases and V 7 bases, and 10 bases lay outside the gene matches. Germline loops: CDR1 GTSNPN, CDR2 SVGIG (reference sequence). The CDR3 spans 13 residues. CDR3 in amino acids: CAFETGVVETQYF. CDR3 DNA sequence: TGTGCCTTTGAAACAGGGGTGGTGGAGACCCAGTACTTC.

This rearrangement joins TRBV19 to TRBJ1-1, with 9 bases aligning to TRBD1. The junction had 8 bases not matched to a gene; V was cut back by 3 bases and J by 0 bases. The CDR3 length is 17 residues. Germline V gene lookup returns CDR1 LNHDA and CDR2 SQIVND (reference sequence). The DNA for the CDR3 is TGTGCCAGTAGTATCCTTACAGGGGGCGTCATGAACACTGAAGCTTTCTTT. It specifies CASSILTGGVMNTEAFF.

This chain links TRBV9 with TRBJ2-5, with D unclear. Trimming took 0 bases from V and 4 from J, leaving 16 bases between them. The CDR3 is 16 residues long. Germline CDR1 and CDR2: SGDLS and YYNGEE. CDR3 region: CASSVGVGGLRETQYF. The CDR3 nucleotides are TGTGCCAGCAGCGTAGGCGTGGGTGGATTAAGAGAGACCCAGTACTTC.

DNA for the CDR3: TGTGCCAGCAGCCAAACAGGGAGCACTGAAGCTTTCTTT. As protein: CASSQTGSTEAFF. The chain employs TRBV14 and TRBJ1-1; weak D call: TRBD1 (6 bases). Per germline, CDR1 SGHDN and CDR2 FVKESK. Trimming cost V 2 bases and J 4 bases, with 8 bases left between them. The CDR3 runs to 13 residues.

The V and J genes are TRBV5-4 and TRBJ2-7; 7 bases match TRBD1. There are 15 residues in the CDR3. V shed 0 bases, J shed 2 bases, and the junction held 5 bases outside the gene matches. Germline CDR1 reads SGHNT; CDR2 reads YYREEE (reference sequence). The CDR3 region is CASSLDRQGPYEQYF. DNA of the CDR3: TGTGCCAGCAGCTTGGACCGACAGGGCCCCTACGAGCAGTACTTC.

The chain uses TRBV7-3 and TRBJ2-7; the D gene is possibly TRBD2 (5 bases). Trimming removed 2 bases at V and 2 bases at J, with 13 bases between. The germline CDR1 and CDR2 sequences are SGHTA and FQGTGA. The CDR3 has 15 amino acids. The CDR3 is CASSLSAGLPYEQYF. The CDR3 DNA reads as TGTGCCAGCAGCTTATCGGCAGGACTGCCCTACGAGCAGTACTTC. The full variable domain, its missing parts supplied by reference TRBV7-3 and TRBJ2-7, is GAGVSQTPSNKVTEKGKYVELRCDPISGHTALYWYRQSLGQGPEFLIYFQGTGAADDSGLPNDRFFAVRPEGSVSTLKIQRTERGDSAVYLCASSLSAGLPYEQYFGPGTRLTVT.